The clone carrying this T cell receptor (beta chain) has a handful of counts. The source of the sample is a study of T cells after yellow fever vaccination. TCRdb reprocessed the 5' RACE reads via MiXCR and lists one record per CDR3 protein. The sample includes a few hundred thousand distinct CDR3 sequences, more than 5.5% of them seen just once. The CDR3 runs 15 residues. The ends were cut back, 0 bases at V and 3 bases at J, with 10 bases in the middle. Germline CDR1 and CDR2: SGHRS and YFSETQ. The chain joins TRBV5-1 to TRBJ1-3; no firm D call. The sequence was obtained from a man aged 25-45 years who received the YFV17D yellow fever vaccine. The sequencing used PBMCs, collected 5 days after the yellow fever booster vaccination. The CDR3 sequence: CASSLDSGYGNTIYF. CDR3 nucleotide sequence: TGCGCCAGCAGCTTGGACTCCGGCTATGGAAACACCATATATTTT. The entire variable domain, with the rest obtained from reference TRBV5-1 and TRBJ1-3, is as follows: KAGVTQTPRYLIKTRGQQVTLSCSPISGHRSVSWYQQTPGQGLQFLFEYFSETQRNKGNFPGRFSGRQFSNSRSEMNVSTLELGDSALYLCASSLDSGYGNTIYFGEGSWLTVV.